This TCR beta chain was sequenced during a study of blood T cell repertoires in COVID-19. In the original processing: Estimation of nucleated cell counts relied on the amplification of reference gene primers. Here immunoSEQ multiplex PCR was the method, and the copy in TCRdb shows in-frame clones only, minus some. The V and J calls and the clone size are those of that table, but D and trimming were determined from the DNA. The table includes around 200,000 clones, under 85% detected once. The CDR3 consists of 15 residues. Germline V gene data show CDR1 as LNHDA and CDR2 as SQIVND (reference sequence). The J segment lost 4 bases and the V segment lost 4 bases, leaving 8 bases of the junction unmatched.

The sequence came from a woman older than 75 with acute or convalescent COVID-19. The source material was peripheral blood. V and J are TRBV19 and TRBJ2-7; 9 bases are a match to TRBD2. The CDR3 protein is CASSTFSGGSYEQYF. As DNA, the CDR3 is TGTGCCAGTAGTACCTTCAGCGGGGGGAGTTACGAGCAGTACTTC.